The clone carrying this TCR beta chain was seen at least ten times. Its antigen is not known. Amplification of TCR beta CDR3 regions used RNA as the template. The TCR CDR3 was amplified in a first-round RT-PCR using the HTBI primer set. TCRdb re-called the multiplex PCR reads through MiXCR, storing one row per CDR3 protein. The repertoire holds about 760,000 distinct CDR3 sequences, with around a third as singletons. This entry comes from a study of T cells in Graves' hyperthyroidism and ophthalmopathy. Study conclusions and caveats: Ophthalmopathy was told apart from stable hyperthyroidism by a 13 V-J model.

This CDR3 region has 14 residues. The V end was cut by 0 bases, the J end by 5 bases, with 10 bases between. Germline V gene lookup returns CDR1 LNHNV and CDR2 YYDKDF (reference sequence). This chain joins TRBV15 and TRBJ1-1, with D perhaps TRBD1 (6 bases). The source material was blood. The TCR originated in a woman aged 40 to 50 with Graves' hyperthyroidism. DNA of the CDR3: TGTGCCACCAGCAGAGACAGGGGAAGGACTGAAGCTTTCTTT. Its protein product is CATSRDRGRTEAFF.